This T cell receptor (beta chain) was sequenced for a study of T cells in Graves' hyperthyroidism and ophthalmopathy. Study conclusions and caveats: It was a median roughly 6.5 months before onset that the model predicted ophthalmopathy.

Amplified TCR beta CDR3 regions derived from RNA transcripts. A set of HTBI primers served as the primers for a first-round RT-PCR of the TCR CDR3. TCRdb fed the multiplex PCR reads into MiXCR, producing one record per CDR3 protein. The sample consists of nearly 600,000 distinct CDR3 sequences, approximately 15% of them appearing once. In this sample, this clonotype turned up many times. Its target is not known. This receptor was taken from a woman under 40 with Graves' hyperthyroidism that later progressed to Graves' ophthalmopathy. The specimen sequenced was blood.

The CDR3 DNA is TGTGCCAGCAGTTTCTTTAGGGTCAGAGGAAACACCATATATTTT. Protein: CASSFFRVRGNTIYF. The genes are TRBV12-3 or TRBV12-4 and TRBJ1-3; D gene unclear. This CDR3 is 15 amino acids long. Trimming took 3 bases from V and 4 from J, leaving 13 bases between them.